By share, the clone carrying this TCR beta chain counts as medium-sized. This record comes from a study of CD4+ T cells in melanoma. CDR3 length: 15 amino acids. Germline CDR1 KGHSH, CDR2 LQKENI. V lost 6 bases to trimming and J lost 6 bases; unmatched junction nucleotides: 14. Only in-frame clones appear in the TCRdb table, and some are missing; sequencing was by immunoSEQ multiplex PCR. In the table there are more than 4,500 clones, about 70% of which are singletons. The TCR comes from a human donor with melanoma. The sequenced sample was cells from a culture (not recorded whether cultured in vitro). The gene calls are TRBV18 and TRBJ2-7, with 7 bases identical to TRBD2. The CDR3 spells CASSLRGESVGEQYF. The CDR3 DNA reads as TGTGCCAGCTCCCTCCGGGGGGAGAGCGTGGGCGAGCAGTACTTC.